The present T cell receptor (beta chain) was sequenced within a study of Graves' ophthalmopathy and Graves' hyperthyroidism. General study findings and limits: A 13-signature model separated ophthalmopathy from stable hyperthyroidism, 87.88% sensitivity, around 81% specificity. Blood contained most expanded thyroid clonotypes exceeding 0.001 frequency.

The sequenced template was RNA, covering the TCR beta CDR3 region. HTBI-primed first-round RT-PCR preceded second-round multiplex PCR. One entry per CDR3 protein, called by TCRdb with MiXCR from the multiplex PCR reads. The table has over a million distinct CDR3 sequences, 36% seen once. The germline V gene has CDR1 ENHRY and CDR2 SYGVKD. The CDR3 length is 14 residues. V lost 3 bases to trimming and J lost 1 base, with 10 bases between them. This clonotype was detected ten times or more. What it recognizes is unknown. Patients were diagnosed from clinical symptoms, serum thyroxine, TRAb, thyroid ultrasound and orbital computed tomography.

This clonotype was sampled from an adult man with Graves' hyperthyroidism. The chain has TRBV10-3 and TRBJ2-7; D possibly corresponds to TRBD1 (6 bases). The sample comprised peripheral blood or thyroid tissue (not recorded which). CDR3 nucleotide sequence: TGTGCCATCAGTGAACCGGGACATTCCTACGAGCAGTACTTC. It translates to CAISEPGHSYEQYF.